This TCR beta chain was identified in a study of Tregs in tolerant kidney transplant recipients. Germline V gene data show CDR1 as MGHRA and CDR2 as YSYEKL. Trimming removed 0 bases from V and 3 bases from J, with 11 bases in between. The CDR3 runs to 15 residues. A single count supports this clone. The assay was immunoSEQ multiplex PCR, and TCRdb's table has in-frame clones only and misses some. In the table there are some 90,000 clones, 85% to 95% of which are singletons. This chain uses TRBV4-1 with TRBJ2-5; maybe TRBD1 (6 bases). The sequence was collected from a human donor in good health. The sequenced sample was CD8+ T cells from blood. The CDR3 loop reads CASSQDGTKEETQYF. Written as DNA, the CDR3 is TGCGCCAGCAGCCAAGATGGGACAAAGGAAGAGACCCAGTACTTC.